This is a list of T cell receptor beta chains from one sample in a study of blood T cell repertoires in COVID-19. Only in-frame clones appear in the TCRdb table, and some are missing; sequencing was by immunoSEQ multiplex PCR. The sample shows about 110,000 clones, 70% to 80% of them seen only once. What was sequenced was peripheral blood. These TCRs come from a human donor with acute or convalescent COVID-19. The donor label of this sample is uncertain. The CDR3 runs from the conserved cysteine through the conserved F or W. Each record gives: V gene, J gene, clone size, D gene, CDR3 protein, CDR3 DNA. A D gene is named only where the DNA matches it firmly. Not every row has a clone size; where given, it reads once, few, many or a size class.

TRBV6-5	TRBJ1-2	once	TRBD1	CASTRTGVNYGYTF	TGTGCCAGCACCAGGACAGGGGTTAACTATGGCTACACCTTC
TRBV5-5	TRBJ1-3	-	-	CASSDDRQRNTIYF	TGTGCCAGCAGCGATGACAGGCAGAGAAACACCATATATTTT
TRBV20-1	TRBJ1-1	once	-	CSSRQNTEAFF	TGCAGTTCAAGACAGAACACTGAAGCTTTCTTT
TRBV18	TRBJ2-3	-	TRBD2	CASSPQPLAGAKDTQYF	TGTGCCAGCTCACCTCAACCCTTAGCGGGGGCCAAAGATACGCAGTATTTT
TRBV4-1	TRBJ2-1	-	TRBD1	CASSQGQGIYNEQFF	TGCGCCAGCAGCCAAGGACAGGGAATCTACAATGAGCAGTTCTTC
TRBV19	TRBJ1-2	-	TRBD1	CASIQQGAGYGYTF	TGTGCCAGTATTCAACAGGGGGCCGGCTATGGCTACACCTTC
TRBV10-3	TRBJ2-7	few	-	CAISDGYEQYF	TGTGCCATCAGTGACGGCTACGAGCAGTACTTC
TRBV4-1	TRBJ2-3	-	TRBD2	CASSQDLGLAGGQDTQYF	TGCGCCAGCAGCCAAGATCTTGGTCTGGCGGGGGGGCAAGATACGCAGTATTTT
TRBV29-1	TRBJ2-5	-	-	CSVGQAQETQYF	TGCAGCGTTGGACAGGCCCAAGAGACCCAGTACTTC
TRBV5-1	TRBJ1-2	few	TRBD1	CASSSSRDRERNYGYTF	TGCGCCAGCAGCTCGTCCCGGGACAGGGAGCGTAACTATGGCTACACCTTC
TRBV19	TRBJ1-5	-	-	CASSEGASSPQHF	TGTGCCAGTAGTGAAGGGGCCAGCTCGCCCCAGCATTTT
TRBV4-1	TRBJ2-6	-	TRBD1	CASSRKSAGQGASGANVLTF	TGCGCCAGCAGCCGTAAATCCGCGGGACAGGGAGCTTCTGGGGCCAACGTCCTGACTTTC
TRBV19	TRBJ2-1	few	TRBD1	CASRGGQGLYNEQFF	TGTGCCAGCCGAGGCGGACAGGGGCTGTACAATGAGCAGTTCTTC
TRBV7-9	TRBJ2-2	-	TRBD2	CASSESGGSTGELFF	TGTGCCAGCAGCGAGAGCGGGGGCAGCACCGGGGAGCTGTTTTTT
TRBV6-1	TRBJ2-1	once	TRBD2	CASSELGLRGGHNEQFF	TGTGCCAGCAGTGAATTGGGCCTGCGGGGGGGCCATAATGAGCAGTTCTTC
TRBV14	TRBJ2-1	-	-	CASSQDRVLIRNEQFF	TGTGCCAGCAGCCAAGACAGGGTATTGATTCGGAATGAGCAGTTCTTC
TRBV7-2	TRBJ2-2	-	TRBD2	CASSRAAGVSGELFF	TGTGCCAGCAGCAGGGCGGCGGGGGTTTCCGGGGAGCTGTTTTTT
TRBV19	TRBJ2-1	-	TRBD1	CASSTRQGAKNEQFF	TGTGCCAGTAGTACACGACAGGGGGCTAAGAATGAGCAGTTCTTC
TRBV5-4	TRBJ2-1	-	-	CASSSDGGAGEQFF	TGTGCCAGCAGCTCCGACGGTGGGGCGGGGGAGCAGTTCTTC
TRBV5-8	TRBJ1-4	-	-	CASSSGTSNEKLFF	TGTGCCAGCAGCTCCGGGACTTCTAATGAAAAACTGTTTTTT
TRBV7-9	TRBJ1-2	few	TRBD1	CASSPDRESYGYTF	TGTGCCAGCAGCCCCGACAGGGAGAGCTATGGCTACACCTTC
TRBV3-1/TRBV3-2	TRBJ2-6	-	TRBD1	CASSPLGQFSGANVLTF	TGTGCCAGCAGCCCTCTGGGACAGTTCTCTGGGGCCAACGTCCTGACTTTC
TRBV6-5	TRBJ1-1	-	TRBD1	CASSRDRVAEAFF	TGTGCCAGCAGCAGGGACAGGGTGGCTGAAGCTTTCTTT
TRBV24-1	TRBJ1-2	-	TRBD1	CATSDPGTAYGYTF	TGTGCCACCAGTGATCCCGGGACAGCCTATGGCTACACCTTC
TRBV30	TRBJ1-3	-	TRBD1	CAWSLTGQGNTIYF	TGTGCCTGGAGTCTAACGGGACAGGGAAACACCATATATTTT
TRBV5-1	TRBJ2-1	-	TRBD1	CASAGSGQGYNEQFF	TGCGCCAGCGCCGGTTCGGGACAGGGCTACAATGAGCAGTTCTTC
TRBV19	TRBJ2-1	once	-	CASSRRSSYNEQFF	TGTGCCAGTAGTAGACGGAGCTCCTACAATGAGCAGTTCTTC
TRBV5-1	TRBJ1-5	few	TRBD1	CASSFRGEQPQHF	TGCGCCAGCAGCTTCAGGGGGGAACAGCCCCAGCATTTT
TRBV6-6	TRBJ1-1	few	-	CASSLSRYLEAFF	TGTGCCAGCAGTCTTTCCCGCTACCTTGAAGCTTTCTTT
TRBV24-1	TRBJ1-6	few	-	CATSDSEESSYNSPLHF	TGTGCCACCAGTGATTCGGAGGAGAGCTCCTATAATTCACCCCTCCACTTT
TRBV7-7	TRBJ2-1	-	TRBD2	CASSPAGLAGGNEQFF	TGTGCTAGCAGCCCGGCCGGACTAGCGGGGGGGAATGAGCAGTTCTTC
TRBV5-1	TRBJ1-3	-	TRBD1	CASSLSTGVGNTIYF	TGCGCCAGCAGCTTGTCGACAGGGGTAGGAAACACCATATATTTT
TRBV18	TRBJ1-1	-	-	CASSPWGGENTEAFF	TGTGCCAGCTCACCATGGGGAGGGGAAAACACTGAAGCTTTCTTT
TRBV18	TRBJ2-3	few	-	CASSPSRAGTDTQYF	TGTGCCAGCTCACCAAGTAGGGCGGGAACAGATACGCAGTATTTT
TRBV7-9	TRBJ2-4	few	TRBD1	CASSRYGQGLAKNIQYF	TGTGCCAGCAGCCGATACGGACAGGGTCTAGCCAAAAACATTCAGTACTTC
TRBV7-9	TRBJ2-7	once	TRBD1	CASSLWGQGYEQYF	TGTGCCAGCAGCTTATGGGGACAGGGGTACGAGCAGTACTTC
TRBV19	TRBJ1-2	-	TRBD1	CASSIPTGLYGYTF	TGTGCCAGTAGTATCCCGACAGGGCTCTATGGCTACACCTTC
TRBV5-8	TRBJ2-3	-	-	CASSLGWGADTQYF	TGTGCCAGCAGCTTGGGCTGGGGGGCAGATACGCAGTATTTT
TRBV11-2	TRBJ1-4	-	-	CASSRAGPLREKLFF	TGTGCCAGCAGCAGAGCAGGGCCCCTACGGGAAAAACTGTTTTTT
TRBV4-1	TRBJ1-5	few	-	CASSQQGNQPQHF	TGCGCCAGCAGCCAACAGGGAAATCAGCCCCAGCATTTT
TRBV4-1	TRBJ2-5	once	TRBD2	CASSQTGTSGGAGETQYF	TGCGCCAGCAGCCAGACCGGGACTAGCGGGGGGGCTGGGGAGACCCAGTACTTC
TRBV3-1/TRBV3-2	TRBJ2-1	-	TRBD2	CASSPIAAGGDNEQFF	TGTGCCAGCAGCCCCATAGCAGCGGGGGGTGACAATGAGCAGTTCTTC